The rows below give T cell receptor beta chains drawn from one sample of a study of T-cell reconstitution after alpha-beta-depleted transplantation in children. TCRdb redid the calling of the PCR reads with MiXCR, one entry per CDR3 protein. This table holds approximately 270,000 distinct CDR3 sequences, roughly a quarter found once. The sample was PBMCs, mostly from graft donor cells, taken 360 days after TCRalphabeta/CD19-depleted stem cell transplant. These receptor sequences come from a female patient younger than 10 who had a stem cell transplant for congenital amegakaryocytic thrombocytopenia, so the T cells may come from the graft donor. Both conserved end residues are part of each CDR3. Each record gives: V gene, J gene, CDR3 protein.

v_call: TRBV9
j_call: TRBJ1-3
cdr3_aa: CASARGDAGNTIYF

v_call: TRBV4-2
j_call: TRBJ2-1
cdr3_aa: CASSQRLAGGNYNEQFF

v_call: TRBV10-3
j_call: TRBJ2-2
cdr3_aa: CAISQNTGELFF

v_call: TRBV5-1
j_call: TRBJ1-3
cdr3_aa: CASSLVPSSGNTIYF

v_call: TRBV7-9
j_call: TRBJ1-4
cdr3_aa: CASSLLDRGIANEKLFF

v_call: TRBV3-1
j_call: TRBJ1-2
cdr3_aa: CASSHRTGDGYTF

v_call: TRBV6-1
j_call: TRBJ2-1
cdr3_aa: CASTRGGRAEQFF

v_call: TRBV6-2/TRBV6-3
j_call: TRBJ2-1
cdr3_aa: CASKESKGRSYNEQFF

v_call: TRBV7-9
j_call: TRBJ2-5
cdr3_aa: CASSLAPGQGPETQYF

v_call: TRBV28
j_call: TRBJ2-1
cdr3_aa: CASSARFAYNEQFF

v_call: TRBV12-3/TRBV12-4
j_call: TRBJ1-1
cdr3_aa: CAIDRAMNTEAFF

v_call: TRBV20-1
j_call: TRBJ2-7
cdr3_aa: CSARYGSRTFYEQYF

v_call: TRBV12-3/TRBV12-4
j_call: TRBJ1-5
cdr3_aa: CASSKGTDNSNQPQHF

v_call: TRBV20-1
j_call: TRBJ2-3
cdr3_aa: CSAPDGTSTDTQYF

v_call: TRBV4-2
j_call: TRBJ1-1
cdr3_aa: CASSQAGQTEAFF

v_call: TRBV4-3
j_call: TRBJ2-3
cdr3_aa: CASSQYRGKVQDTQYF

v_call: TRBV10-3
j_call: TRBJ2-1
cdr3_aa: CAISAEAGGALNEQFF

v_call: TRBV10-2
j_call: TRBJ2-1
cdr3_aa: CASSEYRGSYNEQFF